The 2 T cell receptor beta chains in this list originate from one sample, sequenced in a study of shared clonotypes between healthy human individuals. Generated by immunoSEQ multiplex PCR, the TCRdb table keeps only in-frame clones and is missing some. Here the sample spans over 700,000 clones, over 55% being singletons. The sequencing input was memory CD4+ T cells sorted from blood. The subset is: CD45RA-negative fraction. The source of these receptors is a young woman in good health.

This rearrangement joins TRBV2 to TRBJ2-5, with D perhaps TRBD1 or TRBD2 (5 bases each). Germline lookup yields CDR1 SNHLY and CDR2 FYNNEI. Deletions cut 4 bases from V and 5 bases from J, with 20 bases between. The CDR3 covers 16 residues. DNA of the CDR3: TGTGCCAGCAGTGCGACCCGGGACCAGTGGGTCGAGACCCAGTACTTC. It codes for CASSATRDQWVETQYF.

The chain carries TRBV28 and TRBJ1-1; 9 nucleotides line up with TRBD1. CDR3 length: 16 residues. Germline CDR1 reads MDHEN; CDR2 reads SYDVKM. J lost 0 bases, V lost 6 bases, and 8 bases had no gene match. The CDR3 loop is CASRVDRGIMNTEAFF. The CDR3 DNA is TGTGCCAGCAGGGTTGACAGGGGGATCATGAACACTGAAGCTTTCTTT.